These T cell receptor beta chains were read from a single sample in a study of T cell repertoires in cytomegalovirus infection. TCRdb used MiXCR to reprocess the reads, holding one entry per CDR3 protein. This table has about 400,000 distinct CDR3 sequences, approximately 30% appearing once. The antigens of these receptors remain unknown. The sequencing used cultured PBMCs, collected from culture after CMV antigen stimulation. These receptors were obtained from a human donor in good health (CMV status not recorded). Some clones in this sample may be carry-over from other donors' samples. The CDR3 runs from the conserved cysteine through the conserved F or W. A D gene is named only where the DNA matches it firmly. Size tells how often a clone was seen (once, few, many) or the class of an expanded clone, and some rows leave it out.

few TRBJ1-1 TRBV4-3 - TGCGCCAGCAGCCAAGCCGAGGGGGACAACACTGAAGCTTTCTTT CASSQAEGDNTEAFF
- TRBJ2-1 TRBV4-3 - TGCGCCAGCAGCCTGGGGCGGCCCTCCTACAATGAGCAGTTCTTC CASSLGRPSYNEQFF
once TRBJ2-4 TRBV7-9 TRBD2 TGTGCCAGCAGCTTAGGTCCGGGAGGGATGCCCAAAAACATTCAGTACTTC CASSLGPGGMPKNIQYF
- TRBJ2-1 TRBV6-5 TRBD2 TGTGCCAGCGGGTTGGGGCTAGCGGGAGCCTATGAGCAGTTCTTC CASGLGLAGAYEQFF
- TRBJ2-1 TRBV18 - TGTGCCAGCTCACCACCGGGGGGCCGCGAGCAGTTCTTC CASSPPGGREQFF
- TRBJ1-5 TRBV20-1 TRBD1 TGCAGTGCCGGGACAGGTTCGCTTGCAGGACAGCCCCAGCATTTT CSAGTGSLAGQPQHF
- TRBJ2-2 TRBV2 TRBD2 TGTGCCAGCAGACCCGGGACTAGCTGGACCGGGGAGCTGTTTTTT CASRPGTSWTGELFF
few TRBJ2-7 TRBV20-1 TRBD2 TGCAGTGCTACTTTGGCTGGAGCGGGAGCGGGCTACGAGCAGTACTTC CSATLAGAGAGYEQYF
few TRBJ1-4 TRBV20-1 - TGCAGTGCCCCGTTTGGGGGTGCAACTAATGAAAAACTGTTTTTT CSAPFGGATNEKLFF
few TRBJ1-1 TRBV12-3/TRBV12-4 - TGTGCCAGCAGTTTATGGGGGGCAGGGCCTGAAGCTTTCTTT CASSLWGAGPEAFF
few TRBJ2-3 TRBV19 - TGTGCCAGTAGCGCGCCCCTCACAGATACGCAGTATTTT CASSAPLTDTQYF
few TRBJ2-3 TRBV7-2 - TGTGCCAGCAGCACAGGGGGGGTGACAGATACGCAGTATTTT CASSTGGVTDTQYF
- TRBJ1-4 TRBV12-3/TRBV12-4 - TGTGCCAGCAGTTTGGTTCAGGGTTCTAATGAAAAACTGTTTTTT CASSLVQGSNEKLFF
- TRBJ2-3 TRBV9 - TGTGCCAGCAGCGTAACCGGGACAAGCACAGATACGCAGTATTTT CASSVTGTSTDTQYF
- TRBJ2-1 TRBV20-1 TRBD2 TGCAGTGCTGACGTGGGGGGGGATGAGCAGTTCTTC CSADVGGDEQFF
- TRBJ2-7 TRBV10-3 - TGTGCCACCAAACGGGGGCCTTCCACCCACGAGCAGTACTTC CATKRGPSTHEQYF
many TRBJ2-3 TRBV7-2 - TGTGCCAGCAGCCCTAGGAGGCCCGGAGGTGGAGATACGCAGTATTTT CASSPRRPGGGDTQYF
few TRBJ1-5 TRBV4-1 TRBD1 TGCGCCAGCAGCCAAGATGCAGGACAGGGATATCAGCCCCAGCATTTT CASSQDAGQGYQPQHF
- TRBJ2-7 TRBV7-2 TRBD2 TGTGCCAGCAGCCCAAGCGGGAGTTCTTCCTACGAGCAGTACTTC CASSPSGSSSYEQYF
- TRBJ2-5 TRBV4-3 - TGCGCCAGCAGCCAAGATTGGAAAGGGAGGGAGACCCAGTACTTC CASSQDWKGRETQYF
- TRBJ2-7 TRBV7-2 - TGTGCCAGCAGCTCCCGCGGGGGCTTCCACGAGCAGTACTTC CASSSRGGFHEQYF
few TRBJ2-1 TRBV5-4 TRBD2 TGTGCCAGCAGCTCGTTAACGGGAGGCTACAATGAGCAGTTCTTC CASSSLTGGYNEQFF
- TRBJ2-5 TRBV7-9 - TGTGCCAGCAGCTTAGCGTTCGGGCGGGAAGAGACCCAGTACTTC CASSLAFGREETQYF
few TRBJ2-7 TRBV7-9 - TGTGCCAGCAGCCCGCTACAGGTCCTTTACGAGCAGTACTTC CASSPLQVLYEQYF
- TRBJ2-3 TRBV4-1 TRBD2 TGCGCCAGCAGCCTTCCACTAGCGGGAAGCACAGATACGCAGTATTTT CASSLPLAGSTDTQYF
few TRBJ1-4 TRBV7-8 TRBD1 TGTGCCAGCAGCTTAGCCCGGACAGGGCACGATGAAAAACTGTTTTTT CASSLARTGHDEKLFF
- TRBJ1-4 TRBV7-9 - TGTGCCAGCACCGAAGGAGGGGACAAACTGTTTTTT CASTEGGDKLFF
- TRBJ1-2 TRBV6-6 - TGTGCCAGCAGCCCCCACTGGGGAGAGAACGGCTACACCTTC CASSPHWGENGYTF
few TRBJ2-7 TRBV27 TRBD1 TGTGCCAGCAGTCCCGGGACAGGGGGCTACGAGCAGTACTTC CASSPGTGGYEQYF
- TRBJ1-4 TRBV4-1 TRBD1 TGCGCCAGCAGCCAGATACAGGGGGCTAATGAAAAACTGTTTTTT CASSQIQGANEKLFF
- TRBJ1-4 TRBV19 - TGTGCCAGTACCGGAGGCTGGGGAAACGAAAAACTGTTTTTT CASTGGWGNEKLFF
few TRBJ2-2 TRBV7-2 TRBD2 TGTGCCAGCAGCTTCTCGACTAGCGGGAGCGGTCCCGGGGAGCTGTTTTTT CASSFSTSGSGPGELFF
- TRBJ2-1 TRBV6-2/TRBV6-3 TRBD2 TGTGCCAGCAGTCAACTAGCGGGAAGTCGAAATGAGCAGTTCTTC CASSQLAGSRNEQFF
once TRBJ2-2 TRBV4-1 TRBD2 TGCGCCAGCAGCCATCCGGGGGGAGTGCGGGAGCTGTTTTTT CASSHPGGVRELFF
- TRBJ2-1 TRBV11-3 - TGTGCCAGCAGCTTAGGGGGAAGGAATGAGCAGTTCTTC CASSLGGRNEQFF
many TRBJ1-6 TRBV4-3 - TGCGCCAGCAGCCAAGCGCCCGGGGCGCCCCTCCACTTT CASSQAPGAPLHF
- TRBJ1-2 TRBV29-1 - TGCAGCGTTGGGCTGGGGACCCAGCTTGGCTACACCTTC CSVGLGTQLGYTF
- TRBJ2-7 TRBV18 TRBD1 TGTGCCAGCTCACAATACGACAGGGCCGAGCAGTACTTC CASSQYDRAEQYF
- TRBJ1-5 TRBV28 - TGTGCCAGCAGTTTTAGGGGAAGTCAGCCCCAGCATTTT CASSFRGSQPQHF
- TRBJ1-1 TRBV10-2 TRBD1 TGCGCCAGCGGTCCCGGGACAGGGAATAATTTGAACACTGAAGCTTTCTTT CASGPGTGNNLNTEAFF
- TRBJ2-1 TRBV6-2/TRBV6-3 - TGTGCCAGCAGCCCGAGAACCGGCAATGAGCAGTTCTTC CASSPRTGNEQFF
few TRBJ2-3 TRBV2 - TGTGCCAGTTCCTCTATCTCACCGCAGTATTTT CASSSISPQYF
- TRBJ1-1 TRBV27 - TGTGCCAGCAGTTCGCCACAGGGGAACACTGAAGCTTTCTTT CASSSPQGNTEAFF
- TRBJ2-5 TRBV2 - TGTGCCAGCAGTGAAGGGATTCACGAGACCCAGTACTTC CASSEGIHETQYF
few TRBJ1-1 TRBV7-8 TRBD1 TGTGCCAGCAGCTTTTTAAGGATCGGGACAGGGGCCACTGAAGCTTTCTTT CASSFLRIGTGATEAFF
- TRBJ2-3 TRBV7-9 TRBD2 TGTGCCAGCAGCACTACGTGGGAGACTAGCGGGGGACCCACAGATACGCAGTATTTT CASSTTWETSGGPTDTQYF
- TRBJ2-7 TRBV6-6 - TGTGCCAGCAGTCTCTCGGACAGAATCTACGAGCAGTACTTC CASSLSDRIYEQYF
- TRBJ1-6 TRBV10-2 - TGCGCCAGTAGTAAAATCCGACAGCCTAATTCACCCCTCCACTTT CASSKIRQPNSPLHF
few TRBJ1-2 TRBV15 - TGTGCCACCAGAAACACACTTTCTCGACGTTATGGCTACACCTTC CATRNTLSRRYGYTF
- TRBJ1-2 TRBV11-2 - TGTGCCAGCAGCGTACAACAGGTGTCTAACTATGGCTACACCTTC CASSVQQVSNYGYTF
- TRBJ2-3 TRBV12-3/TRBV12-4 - TGTGCCAGCAGTACGGGACTCCTCACAGATACGCAGTATTTT CASSTGLLTDTQYF
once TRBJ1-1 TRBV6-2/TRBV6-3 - TGTGCCAGCTGGAGGGACGGAACAAACACTGAAGCTTTCTTT CASWRDGTNTEAFF
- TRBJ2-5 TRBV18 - TGTGCCAGCTCCAGCTGGGGGACGAACCAAGAGACCCAGTACTTC CASSSWGTNQETQYF
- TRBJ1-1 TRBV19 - TGTGCCAGTACCTCGGTGGCCTTGAACACTGAAGCTTTCTTT CASTSVALNTEAFF
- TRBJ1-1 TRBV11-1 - TGTGCCAGCAGCTCGCGCTCGGACACTGAAGCTTTCTTT CASSSRSDTEAFF
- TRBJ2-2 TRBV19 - TGTGCCAGTAGTATGGGCGTGTTGCACACCGGGGAGCTGTTTTTT CASSMGVLHTGELFF
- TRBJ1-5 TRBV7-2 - TGTGCCAGCAGCTTAGCCGGGATTAGTCAGCCCCAGCATTTT CASSLAGISQPQHF
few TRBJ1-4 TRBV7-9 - TGTGCCAGCAGCTTTCTGGTTGCGGAAAAACTGTTTTTT CASSFLVAEKLFF